This T cell receptor (beta chain) was retrieved from a study of cytomegalovirus exposure and HLA in healthy donors (dated 2017 in TCRdb). As for the study more broadly: The 666 repertoires of the first cohort and the 95 to 150 validation repertoires were produced on the same platform, according to a later analysis. The study was designed to test whether signatures of past pathogen exposure could be identified by cataloging public T cell receptors. A separate validation cohort of 100 to 150 different subjects was used in addition to the approximately 670-subject first cohort. To predict cytomegalovirus infection status, the study combined high-throughput TCR immunosequencing, statistical association of individual TCRs with disease status, and machine learning. Overall results and qualifications from the work: In both the original and validation cohorts, the classifier was reported to diagnose cytomegalovirus status with high specificity and sensitivity. A later analysis lacked HLA typing for the validation cohort, so it scored co-occurrence in that cohort across all 120 or so repertoires. The authors suggested that the approach could potentially be extended to other disease states and immunological phenotypes. Three of the identified cytomegalovirus-associated TCR beta chains were confirmed in vitro to be specific for cytomegalovirus antigens. In a later analysis, TCRs clustered in the first cohort were found to also tend to co-occur in the approximately 120 validation repertoires, with roughly 93% of cluster scores above 0. Most TCR sequences were seen in very few donors, while some public TCRs were found in many individuals. The study gave a list of roughly 150 TCR beta chains associated with cytomegalovirus.

The library was generated by the immunoSEQ multiplex PCR assay. The study's own analysis went as follows. A statistical classification framework was built for diagnosing cytomegalovirus status from the catalog of TCR beta chain sequences. In TCRdb, the immuneACCESS table is reduced to in-frame sequences with V and J assigned. These tables do not hold every clone; where another copy was compared, an unresolved V gene accounts for under half, and the others remain unexplained. The V and J calls and clone size were taken over from that table, and D and trimming were inferred from the DNA. The sample table shows 190,000 or so clones, and more than 65% are seen once. Around 2.8% of the sample is in the top ten clones. The donors were included in the validation cohort of over a hundred subjects, a group kept apart from the roughly 700-subject first cohort. Details on this clone: The target of this receptor is not known. There are no base qualities to consult, and no much larger clone falls within one base.

This TCR was sampled from a young woman in good health and CMV-seropositive. Sequencing was carried out using PBMCs.

The DNA sequence follows: TGCGCCAGCAGCGAGGGGGGGAAAACCTACAATGAGCAGTTCTTC. Translated, this gives CASSEGGKTYNEQFF. The chain joins TRBV5-1 to TRBJ2-1; TRBD2 is perhaps the D gene, given 7 matching bases. Trimming takes 4 bases from V and 2 bases from J, and the germline ends sit 13 bases apart. The cysteine opens and the phenylalanine closes a CDR3 of 15 amino acids. The kept DNA is CDR3 alone, 45 bases in frame from the first base. The germline V gene provides CDR1 SGHRS and CDR2 YFSETQ.